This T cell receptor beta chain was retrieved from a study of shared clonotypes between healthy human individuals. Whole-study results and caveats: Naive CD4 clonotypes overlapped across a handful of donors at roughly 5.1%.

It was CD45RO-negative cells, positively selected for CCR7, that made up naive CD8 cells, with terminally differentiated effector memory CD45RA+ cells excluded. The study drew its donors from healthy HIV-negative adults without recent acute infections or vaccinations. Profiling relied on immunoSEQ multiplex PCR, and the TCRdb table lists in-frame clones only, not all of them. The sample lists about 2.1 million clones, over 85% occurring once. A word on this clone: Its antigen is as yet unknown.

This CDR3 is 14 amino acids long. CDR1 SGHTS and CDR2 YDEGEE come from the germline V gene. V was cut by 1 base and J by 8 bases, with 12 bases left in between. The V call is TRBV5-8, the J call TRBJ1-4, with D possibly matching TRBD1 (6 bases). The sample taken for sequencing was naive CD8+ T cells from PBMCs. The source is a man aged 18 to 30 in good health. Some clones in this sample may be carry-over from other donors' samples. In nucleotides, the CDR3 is TGTGCCAGCAGCTTGACAGGGAAACGGGAAAAACTGTTTTTT. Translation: CASSLTGKREKLFF.